The 25 T cell receptor beta chains below come from one sample, sequenced in a study of HIV-infected patients and healthy controls. Reverse transcription used roughly 450 ng RNA and constant-region primers for alpha and beta. Each of the alpha and beta chains got its own library through chain-specific third strand synthesis with indices. TCRdb processed the 5' RACE reads anew with MiXCR; each CDR3 protein has one entry. The table includes over 10,000 distinct CDR3 sequences, under 6.5% detected once. Whole blood was used without fractionation, so all unsorted peripheral T cells were included. The sequenced material came from blood. All receptors come from an adult in good health.

This clonotype showed up many times. CDR3 protein: CASSLSRSGGAYNEQFF. As DNA, the CDR3 is TGTGCCAGCAGCTTATCACGTAGCGGGGGGGCCTACAATGAGCAGTTCTTC. The genes are TRBV11-2 and TRBJ2-1, with 11 bases that match TRBD2. The length of the CDR3 is 17 residues. V trimming: 2 bases; J trimming: 2 bases; junction bases outside the gene matches: 5. CDR1 SGHAT and CDR2 FQNNGV come from the germline V gene.

In this sample, this clonotype is medium-sized. The rearrangement uses TRBV3-1 and TRBJ2-3, with TRBD2 matching over 10 bases. Germline-derived CDR1 and CDR2 are LGHDT and YNNKEL (reference sequence). J gave up 4 bases and V 2 bases, and 3 bases lay outside the gene matches. The CDR3 length is 15 residues. CDR3 bases: TGTGCCAGCAGCCAACCAGCGGGGGGGGCAGATACGCAGTATTTT. Amino acids: CASSQPAGGADTQYF.

Ten or more counts support this clonotype. This sequence joins TRBV6-4 and TRBJ2-3; 11 bases are a match to TRBD1. The V gene end was trimmed by 0 bases and the J gene end by 4 bases; junction bases not matched to a gene: 0. CDR3 length: 15 residues. Looked up from germline, CDR1 is MRHNA and CDR2 is SNTAGT. The CDR3 nucleotides are TGTGCCAGCAGTGACTCGGGACAGGGGGCAGATACGCAGTATTTT. Its translation is CASSDSGQGADTQYF.

This clonotype counts as medium-sized. This rearrangement joins TRBV6-5 to TRBJ2-6; possibly TRBD2 for D (5 bases). There are 15 residues in the CDR3. Trimming took 0 bases from V and 2 from J, leaving 5 bases between them. Germline V gene lookup returns CDR1 MNHEY and CDR2 SVGAGI. The CDR3 DNA follows: TGTGCCAGCAGTTACTCGAGGGCTGGGGCCAACGTCCTGACTTTC. Translated: CASSYSRAGANVLTF.

This clonotype qualifies as medium-sized. The chain joins TRBV9 to TRBJ2-6; 9 nucleotides match TRBD1. The J segment lost 3 bases and the V segment lost 0 bases, leaving 4 bases of the junction unmatched. Germline CDR1 SGDLS, CDR2 YYNGEE. This CDR3 spans 17 amino acids. The CDR3 reads CASSVGQGDVGANVLTF. Written as DNA, the CDR3 is TGTGCCAGCAGCGTAGGACAGGGGGACGTTGGGGCCAACGTCCTGACTTTC.

This clonotype was seen ten or more times. This chain connects TRBV5-1 to TRBJ2-2, with unresolved D. This CDR3 comprises 12 residues. Germline CDR1 is SGHRS and CDR2 is YFSETQ. V lost 2 bases, J lost 4 bases, and 3 bases lay in between. This CDR3 is CASSFSTGELFF. CDR3 DNA: TGCGCCAGCAGCTTCAGCACCGGGGAGCTGTTTTTT. Full variable domain (remainder filled in from reference TRBV5-1 and TRBJ2-2): KAGVTQTPRYLIKTRGQQVTLSCSPISGHRSVSWYQQTPGQGLQFLFEYFSETQRNKGNFPGRFSGRQFSNSRSEMNVSTLELGDSALYLCASSFSTGELFFGEGSRLTVL.

The sample holds many counts of this clonotype. V usage is TRBV4-2 and J usage is TRBJ2-7; 9 nucleotides align to TRBD2. CDR3 length: 19 amino acids. The trim removed 0 bases at V and 6 bases at J, leaving 18 bases unmatched. Germline assignment: CDR1 LGHNA and CDR2 YNFKEQ. CDR3 nucleotides: TGTGCCAGCAGCCAAGACGTCGGACTAGCGCCCGTGTCGTCGGGCGAGCAGTACTTC. This gives the protein CASSQDVGLAPVSSGEQYF.

This clonotype was seen ten or more times. V usage is TRBV5-5 and J usage is TRBJ1-2, with 10 nucleotides matching TRBD1. Germline V gene sequence: CDR1 SGHKS, CDR2 YYEKEE (reference sequence). The ends lost 1 base at V and 6 bases at J; junction bases unmatched: 9. The CDR3 covers 16 residues. CDR3 in amino acids: CASSLYTGQGPDGYTF. CDR3 nucleotides: TGTGCCAGCAGCTTGTACACGGGACAGGGGCCGGATGGCTACACCTTC.

This clonotype showed up many times. The chain joins TRBV2 to TRBJ2-5; unclear D gene. The CDR3 has 10 residues. Trimming pared 2 bases from V and 9 bases from J, leaving 4 bases between. From germline, CDR1 is SNHLY and CDR2 FYNNEI. In DNA, the CDR3 is TGTGCCAGCAGTGAATTGCCCCAGTACTTC. Its protein is CASSELPQYF.

V gene TRBV20-1 combines with J gene TRBJ1-2; tentatively, D is TRBD1 (5 bases). The CDR3 contains 15 residues. CDR1 is DFQATT and CDR2 is SNEGSKA in the germline V gene (reference sequence). Trimming took 5 bases from V and 4 from J, leaving 20 bases between them. For the CDR3, the DNA is TGCAGTGCTCCAAATCCCGGCCAGGGTGGCTATGGCTACACCTTC. Translation: CSAPNPGQGGYGYTF.

This clonotype qualifies as medium-sized. The chain carries TRBV4-1 and TRBJ2-2; D remains ambiguous. CDR1 and CDR2 (germline): MGHRA, YSYEKL. The V gene lost 0 bases and the J gene lost 5 bases, with 10 bases spanning the gap. CDR3 length: 15 residues. In nucleotides, the CDR3 is TGCGCCAGCAGCCAAGAAGGGCTGATAACCGGGGAGCTGTTTTTT. Translation gives CASSQEGLITGELFF.

This clonotype is medium-sized by share. This sequence joins TRBV19 and TRBJ1-1; D not certain. The V end was cut by 6 bases, the J end by 1 base, with 18 bases between. Germline V gene lookup returns CDR1 LNHDA and CDR2 SQIVND (reference sequence). CDR3 length: 16 amino acids. CDR3 sequence (DNA): TGTGCCAGTAGAACAACCCCCGTTCGGGGGAACACTGAAGCTTTCTTT. It codes for CASRTTPVRGNTEAFF.

The table lists this clonotype with many counts. The CDR3 region is CASSLSVAGGPRYEQYF. CDR3 coding DNA: TGTGCCAGCAGCCTCTCGGTAGCGGGGGGACCTAGGTACGAGCAGTACTTC. The chain couples TRBV11-2 to TRBJ2-7, with 10 bases lining up with TRBD2. V trimming: 5 bases; J trimming: 4 bases; junction bases outside the gene matches: 14. In germline, CDR1 is SGHAT, CDR2 FQNNGV. This CDR3 comprises 17 residues.

This chain joins TRBV20-1 and TRBJ2-3; perhaps TRBD2 as D (6 bases). The CDR3 totals 18 residues. From germline, CDR1 is DFQATT and CDR2 SNEGSKA (reference sequence). With 5 bases removed from V and 4 bases from J, the gap between germline ends came to 28 bases. The CDR3 DNA is TGCAGTGCTGAGAGTGCGCGGGGTTATAAAATTCGATCAGATACGCAGTATTTT. It yields the protein CSAESARGYKIRSDTQYF.

This clonotype is categorized as medium-sized (0.01 to 0.1%). This chain uses TRBV6-5 with TRBJ1-5; D perhaps matches TRBD1 (6 bases). Per the germline V gene, CDR1 is MNHEY and CDR2 is SVGAGI. V shed 6 bases and J shed 5 bases, with 14 bases lying between them. The CDR3 is 14 amino acids. The CDR3 DNA sequence: TGTGCCAGCAGAAAACGACAGGCCCATCAGCCCCAGCATTTT. As protein: CASRKRQAHQPQHF.

This clonotype has at least ten counts. The V and J genes are TRBV12-3 or TRBV12-4 and TRBJ2-7; possible D gene TRBD1, 5 bases. CDR3 length equals 15 residues. V dropped 2 bases and J dropped 6 bases, with 17 bases sitting between them. CDR3 nucleotide sequence: TGTGCCAGCAGTTTACGACAGAAAAGTACGGGCGAGCAGTACTTC. It specifies CASSLRQKSTGEQYF.

By share, this clonotype ranks as medium-sized (0.01 to 0.1%). The CDR3 DNA is TGCAGTGCTAGAGATATGGGTGGCTCTGGCTACACCTTC. Translated: CSARDMGGSGYTF. The chain has TRBV20-1 and TRBJ1-2; no reliable D call. The CDR3 totals 13 residues. V lost 0 bases, J lost 7 bases, and 12 bases lay in between. The germline V gene has CDR1 DFQATT and CDR2 SNEGSKA (reference sequence).

This clonotype was counted many times. The chain carries TRBV18 and TRBJ1-4; no reliable D call. Germline loops: CDR1 KGHSH, CDR2 LQKENI. V shed 4 bases and J shed 0 bases, with 6 bases lying between them. CDR3 length: 14 residues. This CDR3 reads CASSRGATNEKLFF. CDR3 nucleotide sequence: TGTGCCAGCTCACGGGGAGCAACTAATGAAAAACTGTTTTTT.

This clonotype was observed many times. The V and J genes are TRBV10-2 and TRBJ1-2; 7 nucleotides align to TRBD1. Trimming removed 2 bases from V and 4 bases from J; junction bases left unmatched: 10. The CDR3 consists of 16 residues. Germline V gene lookup returns CDR1 WSHSY and CDR2 SAAADI. The CDR3 region is CASSESGTVGTYGYTF. In DNA, the CDR3 is TGCGCCAGCAGTGAGAGCGGGACAGTTGGTACCTATGGCTACACCTTC.

Within the sample, this clonotype is medium-sized. The chain carries TRBV7-8 and TRBJ2-5; D is uncertain. V lost 5 bases, J lost 2 bases, and 9 bases lay in between. This CDR3 is 13 amino acids long. Germline V gene data show CDR1 as SGHVS and CDR2 as FQNEAQ. The CDR3 DNA is TGTGCCAGCAGCCCACCCCGGCAAGAGACCCAGTACTTC. Protein product: CASSPPRQETQYF.

This clonotype showed up just a few times. The chain combines TRBV2 with TRBJ2-3; 7 nucleotides line up with TRBD2. CDR3 length: 16 residues. The germline CDR1 and CDR2 sequences are SNHLY and FYNNEI. After removal of 6 bases from V and 0 bases from J, the junction contained 9 bases not matched to a gene. The CDR3 nucleotides read TGTGCCAGCAGCGCCTCTAGCGGATTAAGCACAGATACGCAGTATTTT. This codes for CASSASSGLSTDTQYF.

This clonotype is deemed medium-sized. The genes are TRBV19 and TRBJ1-5; possible D gene TRBD1, 5 bases. Germline CDR1 is LNHDA and CDR2 is SQIVND (reference sequence). Between the trimmed V and J ends, which lost 5 bases and 4 bases, there was a span of 9 bases. CDR3 length equals 13 residues. The DNA of the CDR3 is TGTGCCAGTAGTCATGGGGGGAATCAGCCCCAGCATTTT. Protein: CASSHGGNQPQHF.

This clonotype was found many times. This chain links TRBV7-9 with TRBJ2-5, with D perhaps TRBD1 or TRBD2 (5 bases each). This CDR3 spans 15 amino acids. Trimming took 2 bases from V and 2 from J, leaving 12 bases between them. The germline V gene encodes CDR1 SEHNR and CDR2 FQNEAQ (reference sequence). CDR3 amino acids: CASSLSGTSQETQYF. The CDR3 coding sequence is TGTGCCAGCAGCTTATCCGGGACGTCGCAAGAGACCCAGTACTTC.

This clonotype is labeled as medium-sized. The chain has TRBV11-2 and TRBJ2-4, with 8 nucleotides matching TRBD1. The CDR3 runs 16 residues. Germline assignment: CDR1 SGHAT and CDR2 FQNNGV. With V trimmed by 5 bases and J by 0 bases, 6 bases remained unmatched. For the CDR3, the DNA is TGTGCCAGCAGCCATGGACAGGGCATAGCCAAAAACATTCAGTACTTC. It codes for CASSHGQGIAKNIQYF.

Only one count was recorded for this clonotype. J is TRBJ2-7 and V is TRBV27; 8 bases agree with TRBD1. Germline trimming cut 5 bases from V and 7 bases from J; bases unmatched to any gene: 13. CDR3 size: 15 residues. The germline gives CDR1 MNHEY, CDR2 SMNVEV (reference sequence). The CDR3 region is CASSPDWGRGQEQYF. The CDR3 DNA reads TGTGCCAGCAGTCCCGATTGGGGCAGGGGGCAGGAGCAGTACTTC.